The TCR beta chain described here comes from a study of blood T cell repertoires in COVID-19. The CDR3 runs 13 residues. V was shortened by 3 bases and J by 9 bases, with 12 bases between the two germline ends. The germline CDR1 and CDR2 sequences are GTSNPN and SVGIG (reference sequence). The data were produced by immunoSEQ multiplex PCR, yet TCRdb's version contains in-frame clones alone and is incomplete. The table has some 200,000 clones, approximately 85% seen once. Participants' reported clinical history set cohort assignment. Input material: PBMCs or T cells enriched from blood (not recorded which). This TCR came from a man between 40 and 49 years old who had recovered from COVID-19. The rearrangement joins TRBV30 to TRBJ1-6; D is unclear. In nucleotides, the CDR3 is TGTGCCTGGAGAGATTACCTACGTTCACCCCTCCACTTT. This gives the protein CAWRDYLRSPLHF.